This entry lists 23 T cell receptor beta chains sequenced from one sample in a study of identical twins. MiXCR was run by TCRdb on the 5' RACE reads, yielding one entry per CDR3 protein. The sample lists 1,800,000 or so distinct CDR3 sequences; under 35% were seen once. Sequencing used cord blood. These receptor sequences come from a newborn girl in good health.

This clonotype was counted between two and nine times. The chain couples TRBV20-1 to TRBJ2-1; D is possibly TRBD2 (5 bases). Trimming cost V 0 bases and J 3 bases, with 21 bases left between them. The CDR3 has 18 amino acids. Germline CDR1 reads DFQATT; CDR2 reads SNEGSKA (reference sequence). The CDR3 nucleotides are TGCAGTGCTAGAGACGCACCCCTGGTCCTAGCAGACTACAATGAGCAGTTCTTC. Its translation: CSARDAPLVLADYNEQFF.

The chain carries TRBV7-2 and TRBJ2-2; the match to TRBD2 covers 10 bases. This CDR3 has 17 amino acids. After removal of 1 base from V and 5 bases from J, the junction contained 7 bases not matched to a gene. Germline V gene lookup returns CDR1 SGHTA and CDR2 FQGNSA. This CDR3 reads CASSLVLAGVYTGELFF. The CDR3 coding sequence is TGTGCCAGCAGCTTAGTCCTAGCGGGAGTTTATACCGGGGAGCTGTTTTTT.

Here the CDR3 DNA reads TGCAGTGCCCGGCGAGCTAACTATGGCTACACCTTC. It yields the protein CSARRANYGYTF. The rearrangement uses TRBV20-1 and TRBJ1-2; D call uncertain. The CDR3 runs 12 residues. V dropped 6 bases and J dropped 0 bases, with 8 bases sitting between them. The germline V gene encodes CDR1 DFQATT and CDR2 SNEGSKA (reference sequence).

The gene calls are TRBV20-1 and TRBJ2-1, with D possibly matching TRBD2 (5 bases). V was pared by 6 bases and J by 9 bases, with 15 bases between. This CDR3 has 12 residues. Looked up from germline, CDR1 is DFQATT and CDR2 is SNEGSKA (reference sequence). In nucleotides, the CDR3 is TGCAGTGCCGCCGGGATAGGCGCTGAGCAGTTCTTC. It is translated as CSAAGIGAEQFF.

This sequence joins TRBV20-1 and TRBJ1-5; TRBD1 matches 8 bases. Germline-derived CDR1 and CDR2 are DFQATT and SNEGSKA (reference sequence). With V trimmed by 5 bases and J by 0 bases, 3 bases remained unmatched. This CDR3 is built from 14 residues. CDR3 DNA: TGCAGTGCTTTCAGGGGGCTTAGCAATCAGCCCCAGCATTTT. It translates to CSAFRGLSNQPQHF.

This chain uses TRBV20-1 with TRBJ2-7, with unresolved D. Germline values: CDR1 DFQATT, CDR2 SNEGSKA (reference sequence). V dropped 1 base and J dropped 0 bases, with 10 bases sitting between them. The CDR3 is 14 amino acids. The CDR3 reads CSARGLGSSYEQYF. CDR3 in DNA: TGCAGTGCTAGAGGGTTAGGCAGCTCCTACGAGCAGTACTTC.

This clonotype turned up a few times. CDR3 sequence: CASSLRQGYQETQYF. The DNA for the CDR3 is TGTGCCAGCTCCCTCAGACAGGGGTACCAAGAGACCCAGTACTTC. J is TRBJ2-5 and V is TRBV18, with 8 bases matching TRBD1. Trimming removed 6 bases from V and 0 bases from J; junction bases left unmatched: 6. This CDR3 is 15 amino acids long. Looked up from germline, CDR1 is KGHSH and CDR2 is LQKENI.

This clonotype was detected many times. The genes are TRBV7-2 and TRBJ1-5, with 7 nucleotides matching TRBD1. CDR1 SGHTA and CDR2 FQGNSA come from the germline V gene. There are 14 residues in the CDR3. With V trimmed by 6 bases and J by 3 bases, 5 bases remained unmatched. Written as DNA, the CDR3 is TGTGCCAGCAGTTTGGGACAGTACAATCAGCCCCAGCATTTT. This encodes CASSLGQYNQPQHF.

This clonotype has more than one count but fewer than ten. V usage is TRBV21-1 and J usage is TRBJ1-2; the tabulated D call, TRBD1, remains unverified against the DNA. TRBV21-1 is reported as a pseudogene. CDR3 size: 14 residues. This CDR3 is CASSEMTGEDGYTF. CDR3 DNA: TGTGCCAGCAGCGAAATGACAGGGGAGGATGGCTACACCTTC.

The CDR3 region has the DNA TGTGCCAGCAGCCAAAGACAGGGTGTTTTAAATGAGCAGTTCTTC. This translates into CASSQRQGVLNEQFF. This chain links TRBV14 with TRBJ2-1, with 7 positions matching TRBD1. Germline assignment: CDR1 SGHDN and CDR2 FVKESK. The CDR3 contains 15 residues. Trimming took 2 bases from V and 7 from J; bases not matched to a gene: 8. Filled out from reference TRBV14 and TRBJ2-1, the complete variable domain reads EAGVTQFPSHSVIEKGQTVTLRCDPISGHDNLYWYRRVMGKEIKFLLHFVKESKQDESGMPNNRFLAERTGGTYSTLKVQPAELEDSGVYFCASSQRQGVLNEQFFGPGTRLTVL.

V gene TRBV4-2 combines with J gene TRBJ1-4; D is uncertain. The CDR3 is 14 amino acids. The V gene's germline CDR1 is LGHNA and CDR2 YNFKEQ. The V gene lost 4 bases and the J gene lost 4 bases, with 10 bases spanning the gap. CDR3 amino acids: CASSPLGSNEKLFF. As DNA, the CDR3 is TGTGCCAGCAGCCCCCTCGGGAGTAATGAAAAACTGTTTTTT.

This sequence joins TRBV5-5 and TRBJ1-2, with a tentative D call TRBD1 (5 bases). V lost 0 bases and J 5 bases, leaving 14 bases between the germline ends. This CDR3 has 15 residues. Germline CDR1 reads SGHKS; CDR2 reads YYEKEE (reference sequence). The DNA of the CDR3 is TGTGCCAGCAGCTTGGGGGGGAATTCGCTTTATGGCTACACCTTC. Translation: CASSLGGNSLYGYTF.

In DNA, the CDR3 is TGCGCCAGCAGCCAAGGAGGGTTTGGTTGGGATACGCAGTATTTT. Residues: CASSQGGFGWDTQYF. The chain combines TRBV4-1 with TRBJ2-3, with a weak D call TRBD2 (5 bases). Trimming pared 1 base from V and 6 bases from J, leaving 14 bases between. The CDR3 contains 15 residues. Germline V CDR1 and CDR2: MGHRA, YSYEKL.

This chain uses TRBV13 with TRBJ2-2; 7 nucleotides line up with TRBD1. The CDR3 has 16 residues. Germline V gives CDR1 PRHDT, CDR2 FYEKMQ (reference sequence). J lost 7 bases, V lost 4 bases, and 12 bases had no gene match. Written as DNA, the CDR3 is TGTGCCAGCAGCTCTTTATTGGAGACAGGGAGCGGGGAGCTGTTTTTT. Translating gives CASSSLLETGSGELFF.

This clonotype was observed a handful of times. The chain combines TRBV30 with TRBJ1-2; 7 nucleotides line up with TRBD1. Germline assignment: CDR1 GTSNPN and CDR2 SVGIG (reference sequence). CDR3 length equals 13 residues. With 3 bases clipped from V and 4 bases from J, the junction kept 5 bases outside the gene matches. CDR3 sequence reads: CAWSLTGTYGYTF. The DNA of the CDR3 is TGTGCCTGGAGCCTGACAGGGACCTATGGCTACACCTTC. The entire variable domain, with the rest obtained from reference TRBV30 and TRBJ1-2, is as follows: SQTIHQWPATLVQPVGSPLSLECTVEGTSNPNLYWYRQAAGRGLQLLFYSVGIGQISSEVPQNLSASRPQDRQFILSSKKLLLSDSGFYLCAWSLTGTYGYTFGSGTRLTVV.

This clonotype was found a few times. The rearrangement uses TRBV6-1 and TRBJ1-5; perhaps TRBD1 as D (5 bases). The length of the CDR3 is 14 residues. Germline lookup yields CDR1 MNHNS and CDR2 SASEGT. The V and J ends lost 0 bases and 9 bases respectively, with 12 bases between them. CDR3 sequence reads: CASSEAGGPPPQHF. The CDR3 DNA reads as TGTGCCAGCAGTGAAGCGGGGGGTCCCCCGCCCCAGCATTTT.

This rearrangement joins TRBV10-3 to TRBJ2-1, with D possibly being TRBD2 (6 bases). V was trimmed by 8 bases and J by 9 bases, leaving 14 bases between them. CDR3 length: 12 amino acids. Germline V gene data show CDR1 as ENHRY and CDR2 as SYGVKD. CDR3 coding DNA: TGTGCCATCCAGGGACTCCATGGTGAGCAGTTCTTC. Encoded protein: CAIQGLHGEQFF.

The genes are TRBV25-1 and TRBJ2-7; the D is unclear. Germline V gene sequence: CDR1 MGHDK, CDR2 SYGVNS. The CDR3 extends over 13 amino acids. Trimming removed 3 bases from V and 5 bases from J, with 11 bases in between. The CDR3 coding sequence is TGTGCCAGCAGTGAGCCGAATTCCGACGAGCAGTACTTC. It specifies CASSEPNSDEQYF.

Details on this clonotype: At one boundary the junction diverges from the germline segment, which might be a read error. The chain is built from TRBV12-3 or TRBV12-4 and TRBJ1-1, with D hard to call. This CDR3 comprises 14 residues. The CDR3 loop reads CASSLGYLNTVAFF. The DNA for the CDR3 is TGTGCCAGCAGTTTAGGCTACCTGAACACTGTAGCTTTCTTT.

This clonotype was counted a few times. The chain couples TRBV29-1 to TRBJ1-2; a possible D gene is TRBD1 (6 bases). This CDR3 comprises 14 residues. The V end was cut by 6 bases, the J end by 0 bases, with 14 bases between. CDR1 and CDR2 (germline): SQVTM, ANQGSEA. The CDR3 here is CSVDPRTANYGYTF. The CDR3 DNA sequence: TGCAGCGTCGACCCCAGGACAGCTAACTATGGCTACACCTTC.

The V call is TRBV28, the J call TRBJ2-3; 7 nucleotides align to TRBD2. The CDR3 contains 14 residues. Trimming cost V 7 bases and J 2 bases; bases outside gene matches: 6. Germline lookup yields CDR1 MDHEN and CDR2 SYDVKM. This CDR3 reads CASMLAETTDTQYF. CDR3 nucleotides: TGTGCCAGCATGCTAGCGGAGACCACAGATACGCAGTATTTT.

This chain uses TRBV29-1 with TRBJ1-2; the D gene is possibly TRBD1 (5 bases). V dropped 4 bases and J dropped 8 bases, with 14 bases sitting between them. CDR3 length: 12 residues. Looked up from germline, CDR1 is SQVTM and CDR2 is ANQGSEA. CDR3 amino acids: CSVVGQGGGYTF. DNA for the CDR3: TGCAGCGTTGTTGGGCAGGGTGGCGGCTACACCTTC.

This chain uses TRBV6-1 with TRBJ1-5; D might be TRBD1 (6 bases). Germline V gene data show CDR1 as MNHNS and CDR2 as SASEGT. The V gene lost 1 base and the J gene lost 6 bases, with 13 bases spanning the gap. The CDR3 is 15 residues long. As DNA, the CDR3 is TGTGCCAGCAGTGAAGACAGGGTGTATGGTCAGCCCCAGCATTTT. Translation gives CASSEDRVYGQPQHF.